Sequencing of this T cell receptor (beta chain) was carried out in a study of T cell responses to AZD1222 COVID-19 vaccine. Trimming at V came to 2 bases and at J to 5 bases, leaving 6 bases not matched to a gene. Germline V lookup: CDR1 MNHNS, CDR2 SASEGT. The CDR3 spans 15 residues. The method was immunoSEQ multiplex PCR; TCRdb's version includes in-frame clones alone and lacks a portion of them. Of 100,000 to 150,000 clones in the sample, roughly 89% were seen once. The receptor's source is an adult in good health. The chain combines TRBV6-1 with TRBJ2-5; 9 bases agree with TRBD1. This material consisted of peripheral blood, taken on day 0 of AZD1222 vaccination. The CDR3 DNA is TGTGCCAGCAGTGAACGGACAGGGGAGCCCGAGACCCAGTACTTC. This encodes CASSERTGEPETQYF.